This T cell receptor (beta chain) stems from a study of siplizumab effects on memory and regulatory T cells. The V end lost 4 bases, the J end lost 7 bases, and 15 bases lay between the germline ends. Germline lookup yields CDR1 SGHRS and CDR2 YFSETQ. The CDR3 consists of 14 residues. TCRdb keeps only in-frame clones here, not all; method: immunoSEQ multiplex PCR. This sample has about 120,000 clones; 93% occur once, and the top ten carry roughly 0.16%. This receptor was obtained from a human donor in good health. Sequencing used non-Treg CD4+ T cells sorted from blood. The chain links TRBV5-1 to TRBJ1-5, with a possible D match to TRBD1 (5 bases). This chain's CDR3 is CASSVGGVDQPQHF. CDR3 DNA: TGCGCCAGCAGCGTCGGGGGGGTAGACCAGCCCCAGCATTTT.